This T cell receptor beta chain was sequenced in a study of control samples from healthy donors and cancer patients. This CDR3 comprises 14 residues. Germline values: CDR1 SGHVS, CDR2 FQNEAQ. Trimming took 5 bases from V and 4 from J, leaving 13 bases between them. Produced via immunoSEQ multiplex PCR; TCRdb's table is partial and in-frame only. Altogether around 120,000 clones are present, 90% to 95% being singletons, with the ten largest covering 7.8%. Sequencing used blood. The receptor comes from a young woman in good health. The rearrangement uses TRBV7-8 and TRBJ2-3; D not certain. CDR3 residues: CASSLGFGSDTQYF. The CDR3 nucleotides are TGTGCCAGCAGCCTAGGATTTGGATCAGATACGCAGTATTTT.